The clone carrying this T cell receptor beta chain has a handful of counts. One entry per CDR3 protein results from TCRdb running MiXCR on the 5' RACE reads. Of around 80,000 distinct CDR3 sequences in the sample, about 5.5% were seen once. This record belongs to a study of T cells of healthy individuals. This sequence originates from a female donor in good health.

CDR3 nucleotide sequence: TGTGCCAGCAGCGTAGGACTAGCGGGAGGCGGGGGTACGCAGTATTTT. Amino acid sequence: CASSVGLAGGGGTQYF. The chain carries TRBV9 and TRBJ2-3; 13 nucleotides line up with TRBD2. Germline V gene lookup returns CDR1 SGDLS and CDR2 YYNGEE. The CDR3 has 16 amino acids. V lost 0 bases and J lost 8; bases outside the gene matches: 6. The full variable domain, its missing parts supplied by reference TRBV9 and TRBJ2-3, is DSGVTQTPKHLITATGQRVTLRCSPRSGDLSVYWYQQSLDQGLQFLIQYYNGEERAKGNILERFSAQQFPDLHSELNLSSLELGDSALYFCASSVGLAGGGGTQYFGPGTRLTVL.